These 9 T cell receptor beta chains came from one sample sequenced in a study of metastatic and nonmetastatic thyroid tumors. TCRdb re-analyzed the PCR reads using MiXCR. The sample shows more than 4,000 clones, 25% to 35% of them seen only once. All patients were treatment-naive before thyroid surgery. The sequenced material came from adjacent normal tissue. These TCRs come from a female donor with papillary thyroid cancer or a benign thyroid nodule (not recorded which). Some clones in this sample may be carry-over from other donors' samples.

By share, this clone counts as large. The chain is built from TRBV6-1 and TRBJ1-3; a possible D gene is TRBD1 (6 bases). Trimming pared 6 bases from V and 0 bases from J, leaving 12 bases between. CDR1 is MNHNS, CDR2 SASEGT, per germline. This CDR3 spans 15 amino acids. The CDR3 region is CASRPGVSSGNTIYF. CDR3 DNA: TGTGCCAGCAGACCAGGGGTGAGCTCTGGAAACACCATATATTTT.

This clone has ten or more counts. This chain links TRBV6-1 with TRBJ1-2, with D possibly matching TRBD1 (5 bases). CDR1 MNHNS and CDR2 SASEGT come from the germline V gene. Trimming took off 2 bases at V and 5 bases at J, with 18 bases between the two ends. This CDR3 has 16 amino acids. The CDR3 nucleotides are TGTGCCAGCAGTGAATTCGGCGTGCGGGGGGGGTATGGCTACACCTTC. Translated, it gives CASSEFGVRGGYGYTF.

This clone is judged medium-sized. The genes are TRBV7-2 and TRBJ1-2; D ambiguous. Germline V lookup: CDR1 SGHTA, CDR2 FQGNSA. The V end lost 2 bases, the J end lost 5 bases, and 9 bases lay between the germline ends. The CDR3 consists of 13 residues. The CDR3, as DNA: TGTGCCAGCAGCTTACGGGTTCAGTATGGCTACACCTTC. Protein product: CASSLRVQYGYTF.

At least ten counts were recorded for this clone. The rearrangement links TRBV6-1 to TRBJ2-7; D is unclear. Germline CDR1 is MNHNS and CDR2 is SASEGT. This CDR3 comprises 12 residues. V lost 8 bases and J lost 0, with 8 bases in between. CDR3: CASGAFSYEQYF. The CDR3 DNA reads as TGTGCCAGCGGAGCCTTCTCCTACGAGCAGTACTTC.

Worth noting for this clone: A read error is possible here, since a much larger clone lies one base away. The same CDR3 also results from other DNA sequences found in this sample. The chain is built from TRBV20-1 and TRBJ2-7, with 11 bases lining up with TRBD2. Germline values: CDR1 DFQATT, CDR2 SNEGSKA (reference sequence). The CDR3 extends over 17 amino acids. Losses at the gene ends were 7 bases for V and 3 bases for J; bases not matched to a gene: 17. The CDR3 spells CSGTGTSGGATGYEQYF. CDR3 in DNA: TGCAGTGGAACCGGGACTAGCGGCGGGGCTACGGGCTACGAGCAGTACTTC.

This clone is labeled as medium-sized. V usage is TRBV27 and J usage is TRBJ2-1; D ambiguous. Per germline, CDR1 MNHEY and CDR2 SMNVEV (reference sequence). The ends were cut back, 0 bases at V and 8 bases at J, with 17 bases in the middle. This CDR3 is built from 16 residues. CDR3 nucleotide sequence: TGTGCCAGCAGTTTATCGAACCCATATAAGGACGATGAGCAGTTCTTC. It specifies CASSLSNPYKDDEQFF.

There are many counts of this clone. Other DNA sequences within the sample encode an identical CDR3. The chain joins TRBV12-3 or TRBV12-4 to TRBJ2-3; 9 nucleotides align to TRBD2. The length of the CDR3 is 15 residues. V lost 4 bases and J lost 5; bases outside the gene matches: 7. Written as DNA, the CDR3 is TGTGCCAGCAGTTGGGGCGGGGGGGCCGGAGATACGCAGTATTTT. Protein product: CASSWGGGAGDTQYF.

The table lists this clone with many counts. V is TRBV27 and J is TRBJ1-6, with D possibly TRBD1 on 5 matching bases. The length of the CDR3 is 16 residues. Germline assignment: CDR1 MNHEY and CDR2 SMNVEV (reference sequence). The V gene lost 3 bases and the J gene lost 6 bases, with 15 bases spanning the gap. The CDR3 sequence: CASSFRSRASNSPLHF. CDR3 sequence (DNA): TGTGCCAGCAGTTTTCGCTCCAGGGCGAGTAATTCACCCCTCCACTTT.

This clone is medium-sized in the sample. The chain uses TRBV5-5 and TRBJ2-7; D is possibly TRBD1 or TRBD2 (5 bases each). There are 15 residues in the CDR3. The V gene lost 0 bases and the J gene lost 5 bases, with 15 bases spanning the gap. Germline lookup yields CDR1 SGHKS and CDR2 YYEKEE (reference sequence). Here the CDR3 reads CASSLGGVTPNEQYF. CDR3 DNA: TGTGCCAGCAGCTTGGGAGGGGTTACTCCCAACGAGCAGTACTTC.